The entry that follows covers one T cell receptor beta chain sequence. TCR beta CDR3 regions were amplified from RNA. An initial round of RT-PCR targeting the TCR CDR3 relied on the HTBI primer set. TCRdb re-called the multiplex PCR reads through MiXCR, storing one row per CDR3 protein. Among approximately 95,000 distinct CDR3 sequences, roughly 37% were seen once, and the ten largest hold 9.5% to 13%. The data were taken from a study of T cells in Graves' hyperthyroidism and ophthalmopathy. In germline, CDR1 is SQVTM, CDR2 ANQGSEA. Trimming removed 4 bases at V and 4 bases at J, with 11 bases between. CDR3 length: 12 amino acids.

The sample consisted of peripheral blood or thyroid tissue (not recorded which). The sequence came from a woman in her twenties or thirties with Graves' hyperthyroidism. The V gene is TRBV29-1, the J gene TRBJ2-7; a weak D match, TRBD2 (6 bases). The DNA of the CDR3 is TGCAGCGTTGTCGGGGGAAGATACGAGCAGTACTTC. This gives the protein CSVVGGRYEQYF.